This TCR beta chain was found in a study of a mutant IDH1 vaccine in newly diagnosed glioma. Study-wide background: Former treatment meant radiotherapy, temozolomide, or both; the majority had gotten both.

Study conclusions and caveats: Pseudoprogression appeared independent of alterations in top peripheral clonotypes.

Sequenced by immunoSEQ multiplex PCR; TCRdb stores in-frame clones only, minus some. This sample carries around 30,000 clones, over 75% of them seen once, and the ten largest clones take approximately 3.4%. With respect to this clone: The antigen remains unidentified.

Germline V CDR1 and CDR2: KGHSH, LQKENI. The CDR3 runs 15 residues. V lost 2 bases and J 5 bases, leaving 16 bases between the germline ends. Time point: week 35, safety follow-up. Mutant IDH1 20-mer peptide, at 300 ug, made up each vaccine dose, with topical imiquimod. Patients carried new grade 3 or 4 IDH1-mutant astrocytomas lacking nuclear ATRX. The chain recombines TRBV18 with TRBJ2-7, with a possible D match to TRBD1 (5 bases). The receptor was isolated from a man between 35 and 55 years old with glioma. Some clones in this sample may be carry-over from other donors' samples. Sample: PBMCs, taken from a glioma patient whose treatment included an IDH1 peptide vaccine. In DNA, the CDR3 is TGTGCCAGCTCACCAACGCGTATATCAGGGAACGAGCAGTACTTC. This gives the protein CASSPTRISGNEQYF.